The 14 T cell receptor beta chains presented below share a single source sample, sequenced in a study of OX40 agonist ivuxolimab in advanced cancers. The protocol was immunoSEQ multiplex PCR, while the TCRdb copy is restricted to in-frame clones and leaves out a portion. The sample lists 60,000 or so clones; less than 90% were seen once. The sample here was CD4+ or CD8+ T cells sorted from blood, taken in a trial of the OX40 agonist ivuxolimab. The receptors originated from an adult with an advanced solid tumor such as melanoma, head and neck, liver or kidney cancer.

This chain joins TRBV6-5 and TRBJ1-2; possibly TRBD1 for D (5 bases). Trimming took off 6 bases at V and 3 bases at J, with 11 bases between the two ends. Germline V gene data show CDR1 as MNHEY and CDR2 as SVGAGI. The CDR3 contains 13 residues. CDR3 bases: TGTGCCAGCAGGCCAGGGCCTCACTATGGCTACACCTTC. Translating gives CASRPGPHYGYTF.

V and J are TRBV2 and TRBJ1-4; D ambiguous. The CDR3 has 15 residues. The germline V and J ends were trimmed by 8 bases and 7 bases, with 20 bases remaining between them. CDR1 and CDR2 from the germline V gene are SNHLY and FYNNEI. The CDR3 loop is CASRREVQVGEKLFF. The CDR3 DNA is TGTGCCAGCCGCCGAGAGGTCCAAGTAGGTGAAAAACTGTTTTTT. The full variable domain, in which reference TRBV2 and TRBJ1-4 provide the parts outside the CDR3, is EPEVTQTPSHQVTQMGQEVILRCVPISNHLYFYWYRQILGQKVEFLVSFYNNEISEKSEIFDDQFSVERPDGSNFTLKIRSTKLEDSAMYFCASRREVQVGEKLFFGSGTQLSVL.

This clone was counted between two and nine times. This chain uses TRBV30 with TRBJ1-1; D gene uncertain. The V gene's germline CDR1 is GTSNPN and CDR2 SVGIG (reference sequence). V lost 0 bases to trimming and J lost 1 base, with 9 bases between them. There are 14 residues in the CDR3. CDR3: CAWSVGLPNTEAFF. For the CDR3, the DNA is TGTGCCTGGAGTGTCGGGCTCCCGAACACTGAAGCTTTCTTT.

The chain has TRBV2 and TRBJ2-3; maybe TRBD1 (6 bases). V was pared by 5 bases and J by 4 bases, with 16 bases between. The CDR3 loop spans 15 amino acids. In germline, CDR1 is SNHLY, CDR2 FYNNEI. CDR3 protein: CASSQSPGAPDTQYF. The CDR3 DNA reads TGTGCCAGCAGTCAAAGCCCAGGGGCCCCAGATACGCAGTATTTT.

The chain couples TRBV9 to TRBJ1-2; TRBD1 matches 7 bases. This CDR3 contains 16 residues. Germline CDR1 and CDR2: SGDLS and YYNGEE. The junction had 12 bases not matched to a gene; V was cut back by 3 bases and J by 4 bases. This chain's CDR3 is CASSETGTVPFYGYTF. CDR3 bases: TGTGCCAGCAGCGAAACAGGGACAGTACCGTTCTATGGCTACACCTTC. The entire variable domain, with the rest obtained from reference TRBV9 and TRBJ1-2, is as follows: DSGVTQTPKHLITATGQRVTLRCSPRSGDLSVYWYQQSLDQGLQFLIQYYNGEERAKGNILERFSAQQFPDLHSELNLSSLELGDSALYFCASSETGTVPFYGYTFGSGTRLTVV.

This sequence joins TRBV6-6 and TRBJ2-1; perhaps D is TRBD1 or TRBD2 (5 bases each). This CDR3 comprises 16 residues. Trimming stripped 0 bases from V and 0 bases from J, with 9 bases between. The germline gives CDR1 MNHNY, CDR2 SVGAGI (reference sequence). For the CDR3, the DNA is TGTGCCAGCAGTTACTCTTGGGGGAGCTCCTACAATGAGCAGTTCTTC. Residues: CASSYSWGSSYNEQFF.

The table lists this clone with a count of one. The chain has TRBV5-1 and TRBJ2-2; tentatively, D is TRBD1 (6 bases). The V gene's germline CDR1 is SGHRS and CDR2 YFSETQ. V was cut by 0 bases and J by 7 bases, with 13 bases left in between. The CDR3 runs 15 residues. The chain's CDR3 is CASSLVAGESGELFF. The CDR3 nucleotides are TGCGCCAGCAGCTTGGTAGCAGGGGAAAGCGGGGAGCTGTTTTTT. The full variable domain, its missing parts supplied by reference TRBV5-1 and TRBJ2-2, is KAGVTQTPRYLIKTRGQQVTLSCSPISGHRSVSWYQQTPGQGLQFLFEYFSETQRNKGNFPGRFSGRQFSNSRSEMNVSTLELGDSALYLCASSLVAGESGELFFGEGSRLTVL.

The chain recombines TRBV11-3 with TRBJ2-5; 10 bases agree with TRBD2. This CDR3 region has 19 residues. V was clipped by 2 bases and J by 0 bases; unmatched bases: 12. Germline V gene sequence: CDR1 SGHNT, CDR2 YENEEA. The DNA for the CDR3 is TGTGCCAGCAGCTTATTCCGTCTAGCGGGAGTCCCGAACCAAGAGACCCAGTACTTC. It yields the protein CASSLFRLAGVPNQETQYF.

V and J are TRBV6-5 and TRBJ2-1, with D possibly TRBD1 on 6 matching bases. The V end was cut by 0 bases, the J end by 5 bases, with 11 bases between. From germline, CDR1 is MNHEY and CDR2 SVGAGI. The CDR3 covers 15 residues. In DNA, the CDR3 is TGTGCCAGCAGTTACTCCTACAGGGCTAACAATGAGCAGTTCTTC. Translated: CASSYSYRANNEQFF.

V and J are TRBV6-5 and TRBJ1-1; 9 nucleotides line up with TRBD1. V was clipped by 8 bases and J by 7 bases; unmatched bases: 8. Germline V CDR1 and CDR2: MNHEY, SVGAGI. This CDR3 region has 13 residues. The CDR3 bases are TGTGCCAGCCAGACAGGGGGAGTGGGTGAAGCTTTCTTT. Encoded protein: CASQTGGVGEAFF.

This chain joins TRBV6-1 and TRBJ1-5; unclear D gene. Trimming stripped 1 base from V and 3 bases from J, with 7 bases between. Germline V lookup: CDR1 MNHNS, CDR2 SASEGT. This CDR3 spans 14 amino acids. In nucleotides, the CDR3 is TGTGCCAGCAGTGAAGTTCATCTCAATCAGCCCCAGCATTTT. This sequence encodes CASSEVHLNQPQHF.

The chain joins TRBV10-3 to TRBJ1-5, with D possibly TRBD1 on 5 matching bases. Trimming removed 0 bases at V and 7 bases at J, with 10 bases between. The CDR3 loop spans 14 amino acids. Germline V gene sequence: CDR1 ENHRY, CDR2 SYGVKD. CDR3 nucleotide sequence: TGTGCCATCAGTGAGTCAGGAGGGGAACAGCCCCAGCATTTT. Its protein is CAISESGGEQPQHF.

The chain joins TRBV30 to TRBJ1-3; possible D gene TRBD1, 6 bases. This CDR3 spans 13 amino acids. Looked up from germline, CDR1 is GTSNPN and CDR2 is SVGIG (reference sequence). Trimming stripped 4 bases from V and 3 bases from J, with 10 bases between. CDR3 sequence: CAWNRVGGNTIYF. DNA for the CDR3: TGTGCCTGGAACAGGGTCGGTGGAAACACCATATATTTT.

This clone was observed a single time. The chain is built from TRBV5-6 and TRBJ1-6; D is ambiguous. The CDR3 sequence is 13 residues long. Trimming stripped 5 bases from V and 7 bases from J, with 10 bases between. The germline CDR1 and CDR2 sequences are SGHDT and YYEEEE. The CDR3 DNA sequence: TGTGCCAGCAGTGGACGGTTGAATTCACCCCTCCACTTT. Amino acids: CASSGRLNSPLHF.